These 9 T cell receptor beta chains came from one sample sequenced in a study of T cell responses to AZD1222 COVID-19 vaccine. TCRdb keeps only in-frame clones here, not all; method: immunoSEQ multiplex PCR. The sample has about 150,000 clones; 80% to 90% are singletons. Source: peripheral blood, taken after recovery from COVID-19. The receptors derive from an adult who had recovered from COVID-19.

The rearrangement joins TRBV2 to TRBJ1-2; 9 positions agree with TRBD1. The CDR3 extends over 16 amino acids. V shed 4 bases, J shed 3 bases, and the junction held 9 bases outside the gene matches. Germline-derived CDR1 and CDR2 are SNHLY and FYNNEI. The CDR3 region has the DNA TGTGCCAGCAGTGCCTCAACAGGGGGCGCGCACTATGGCTACACCTTC. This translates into CASSASTGGAHYGYTF.

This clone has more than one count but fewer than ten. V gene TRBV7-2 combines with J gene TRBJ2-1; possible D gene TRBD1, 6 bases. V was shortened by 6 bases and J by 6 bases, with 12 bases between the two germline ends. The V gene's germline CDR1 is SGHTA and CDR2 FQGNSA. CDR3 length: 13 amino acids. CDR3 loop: CASSTGWSNEQFF. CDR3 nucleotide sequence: TGTGCCAGCAGTACAGGGTGGAGCAATGAGCAGTTCTTC. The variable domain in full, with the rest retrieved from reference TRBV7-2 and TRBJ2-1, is GAGVSQSPSNKVTEKGKDVELRCDPISGHTALYWYRQSLGQGLEFLIYFQGNSAPDKSGLPSDRFSAERTGGSVSTLTIQRTQQEDSAVYLCASSTGWSNEQFFGPGTRLTVL.

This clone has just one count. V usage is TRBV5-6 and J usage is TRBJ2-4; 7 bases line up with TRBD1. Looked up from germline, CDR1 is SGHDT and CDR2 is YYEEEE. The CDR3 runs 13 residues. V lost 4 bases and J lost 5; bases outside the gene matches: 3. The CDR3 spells CASSPDRENIQYF. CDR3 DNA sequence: TGTGCCAGCAGCCCCGACAGGGAAAACATTCAGTACTTC.

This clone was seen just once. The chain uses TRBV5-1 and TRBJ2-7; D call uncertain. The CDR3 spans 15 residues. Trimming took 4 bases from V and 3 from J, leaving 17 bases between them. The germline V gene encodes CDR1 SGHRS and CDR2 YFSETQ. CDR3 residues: CASSPRTERIYEQYF. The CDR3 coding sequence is TGCGCCAGCAGCCCCAGGACGGAGAGAATCTACGAGCAGTACTTC.

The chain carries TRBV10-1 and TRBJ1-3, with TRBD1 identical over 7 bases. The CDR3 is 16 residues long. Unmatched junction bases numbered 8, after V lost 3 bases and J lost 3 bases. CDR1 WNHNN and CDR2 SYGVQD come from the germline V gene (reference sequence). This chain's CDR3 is CASSETRGDDGNTIYF. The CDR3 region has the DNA TGCGCCAGCAGTGAAACCAGGGGGGATGATGGAAACACCATATATTTT.

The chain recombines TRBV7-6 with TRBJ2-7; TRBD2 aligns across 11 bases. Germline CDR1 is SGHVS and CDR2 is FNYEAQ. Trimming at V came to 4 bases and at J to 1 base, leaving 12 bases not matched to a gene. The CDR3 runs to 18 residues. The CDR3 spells CASSSVRPTSGTSYEQYF. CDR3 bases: TGTGCCAGCAGCTCGGTAAGACCGACTAGCGGGACTTCCTACGAGCAGTACTTC. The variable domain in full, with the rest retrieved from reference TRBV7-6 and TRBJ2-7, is GAGVSQSPRYKVTKRGQDVALRCDPISGHVSLYWYRQALGQGPEFLTYFNYEAQQDKSGLPNDRFSAERPEGSISTLTIQRTEQRDSAMYRCASSSVRPTSGTSYEQYFGPGTRLTVT.

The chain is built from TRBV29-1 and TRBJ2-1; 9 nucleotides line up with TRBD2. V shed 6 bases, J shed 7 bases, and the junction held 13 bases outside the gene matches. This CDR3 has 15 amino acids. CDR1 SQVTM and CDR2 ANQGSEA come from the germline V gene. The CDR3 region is CSVSGGREGFNEQFF. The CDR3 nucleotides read TGCAGCGTCTCCGGAGGGCGGGAGGGATTTAATGAGCAGTTCTTC.

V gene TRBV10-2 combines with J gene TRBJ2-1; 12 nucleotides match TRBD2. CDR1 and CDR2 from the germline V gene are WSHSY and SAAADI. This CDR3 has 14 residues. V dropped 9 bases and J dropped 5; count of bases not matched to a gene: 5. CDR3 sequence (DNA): TGCGCCAGTCGTCTAGCGGGAGGGAACAATGAGCAGTTCTTC. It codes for CASRLAGGNNEQFF.

CDR3 in DNA: TGTGCCAGCAGAACGGGACTATTCACTGAAGCTTTCTTT. The encoded protein is CASRTGLFTEAFF. V is TRBV2 and J is TRBJ1-1, with D possibly being TRBD1 (5 bases). V lost 6 bases, J lost 4 bases, and 12 bases lay in between. This CDR3 has 13 amino acids. The germline CDR1 and CDR2 sequences are SNHLY and FYNNEI. The full variable domain, completed using reference TRBV2 and TRBJ1-1, is EPEVTQTPSHQVTQMGQEVILRCVPISNHLYFYWYRQILGQKVEFLVSFYNNEISEKSEIFDDQFSVERPDGSNFTLKIRSTKLEDSAMYFCASRTGLFTEAFFGQGTRLTVV.